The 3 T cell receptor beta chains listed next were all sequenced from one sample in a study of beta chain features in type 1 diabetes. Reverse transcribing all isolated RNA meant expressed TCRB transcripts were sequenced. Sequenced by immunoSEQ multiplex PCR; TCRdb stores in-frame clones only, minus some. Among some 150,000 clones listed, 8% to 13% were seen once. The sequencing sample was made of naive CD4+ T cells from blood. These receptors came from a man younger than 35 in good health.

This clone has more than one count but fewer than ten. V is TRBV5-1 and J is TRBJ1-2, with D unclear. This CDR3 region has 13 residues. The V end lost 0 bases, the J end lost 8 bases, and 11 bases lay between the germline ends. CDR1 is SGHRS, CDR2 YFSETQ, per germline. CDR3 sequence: CASSLGRWPGYTF. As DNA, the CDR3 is TGCGCCAGCAGCTTGGGCAGGTGGCCCGGCTACACCTTC.

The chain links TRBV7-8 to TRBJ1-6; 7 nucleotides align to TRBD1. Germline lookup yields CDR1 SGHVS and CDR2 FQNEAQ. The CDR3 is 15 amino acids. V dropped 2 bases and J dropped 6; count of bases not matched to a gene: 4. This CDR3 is CASSLFGTANSPLHF. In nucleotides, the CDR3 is TGTGCCAGCAGCTTATTTGGGACAGCTAATTCACCCCTCCACTTT.

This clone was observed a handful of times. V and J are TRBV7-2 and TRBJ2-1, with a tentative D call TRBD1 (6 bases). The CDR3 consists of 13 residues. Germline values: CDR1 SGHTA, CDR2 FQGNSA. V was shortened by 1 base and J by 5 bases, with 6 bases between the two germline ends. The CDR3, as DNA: TGTGCCAGCAGCTTAGACAGGGACAATGAGCAGTTCTTC. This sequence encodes CASSLDRDNEQFF.